A single sample gave rise to the 28 T cell receptor beta chains below, sequenced in a study of cytomegalovirus exposure and HLA in healthy donors. Amplification used 60 Vbeta primers and 13 Jbeta primers. Some clones are missing from TCRdb's copy, which holds only in-frame ones; the method was immunoSEQ multiplex PCR. This table has roughly 100,000 clones, approximately 80% appearing once. The specimen was PBMCs. These receptors all stem from a man aged 30 to 39 in good health and CMV-seronegative.

V is TRBV27 and J is TRBJ2-7, with D perhaps TRBD2 (7 bases). This CDR3 has 14 amino acids. Germline values: CDR1 MNHEY, CDR2 SMNVEV (reference sequence). Trimming left V 6 bases short and J 3 bases short, with 15 bases between. CDR3: CASRKGGESYEQYF. The CDR3 nucleotides are TGTGCCAGCAGAAAGGGGGGGGAGAGCTACGAGCAGTACTTC.

This clone was detected only once. This chain connects TRBV5-1 to TRBJ2-1; 10 bases are a match to TRBD1. Germline CDR1 reads SGHRS; CDR2 reads YFSETQ. The CDR3 sequence is 15 residues long. V lost 6 bases, J lost 0 bases, and 3 bases stayed unmatched. CDR3 residues: CASTWTGGSYNEQFF. For the CDR3, the DNA is TGCGCCAGCACCTGGACAGGGGGCTCCTACAATGAGCAGTTCTTC. The full variable domain, completed using reference TRBV5-1 and TRBJ2-1, is KAGVTQTPRYLIKTRGQQVTLSCSPISGHRSVSWYQQTPGQGLQFLFEYFSETQRNKGNFPGRFSGRQFSNSRSEMNVSTLELGDSALYLCASTWTGGSYNEQFFGPGTRLTVL.

The chain combines TRBV29-1 with TRBJ2-2; tentative D call: TRBD2 (5 bases). The V gene's germline CDR1 is SQVTM and CDR2 ANQGSEA. The germline V and J ends were trimmed by 3 bases and 7 bases, with 12 bases remaining between them. The CDR3 extends over 13 amino acids. CDR3 coding DNA: TGCAGCGTTGATCCTGGGAGCGGCGGGGAGCTGTTTTTT. This codes for CSVDPGSGGELFF.

This chain links TRBV6-5 with TRBJ2-2; 11 nucleotides agree with TRBD1. The trim removed 6 bases at V and 8 bases at J, leaving 8 bases unmatched. From germline, CDR1 is MNHEY and CDR2 SVGAGI. The CDR3 has 15 amino acids. CDR3 region: CASRQPGTGGGELFF. The DNA of the CDR3 is TGTGCCAGCAGACAACCGGGGACAGGGGGAGGGGAGCTGTTTTTT.

This clone turned up a few times. CDR3 DNA sequence: TGTGCCAGCAGCCCGACTAGCGGCGAATACAATGAGCAGTTCTTC. Amino acid sequence: CASSPTSGEYNEQFF. The rearrangement uses TRBV5-4 and TRBJ2-1, with TRBD2 matching over 9 bases. The V gene end was trimmed by 4 bases and the J gene end by 4 bases; junction bases not matched to a gene: 6. Germline-derived CDR1 and CDR2 are SGHNT and YYREEE (reference sequence). The CDR3 has 15 residues.

The chain has TRBV5-1 and TRBJ1-3; D gene unclear. The germline gives CDR1 SGHRS, CDR2 YFSETQ. With 0 bases removed from V and 0 bases from J, the gap between germline ends came to 4 bases. This CDR3 contains 14 residues. In nucleotides, the CDR3 is TGCGCCAGCAGCTTGGAGAGCTCTGGAAACACCATATATTTT. It codes for CASSLESSGNTIYF. Drawing the rest from reference TRBV5-1 and TRBJ1-3, the complete variable domain is KAGVTQTPRYLIKTRGQQVTLSCSPISGHRSVSWYQQTPGQGLQFLFEYFSETQRNKGNFPGRFSGRQFSNSRSEMNVSTLELGDSALYLCASSLESSGNTIYFGEGSWLTVV.

This chain links TRBV7-9 with TRBJ2-3; D gene unclear. The V end lost 6 bases, the J end lost 0 bases, and 10 bases lay between the germline ends. Germline CDR1 reads SEHNR; CDR2 reads FQNEAQ (reference sequence). The CDR3 consists of 14 residues. The CDR3 loop reads CASSASWSTDTQYF. The DNA for the CDR3 is TGTGCCAGCAGTGCTAGTTGGAGCACAGATACGCAGTATTTT.

J is TRBJ1-3 and V is TRBV18, with D possibly TRBD1 on 6 matching bases. The CDR3 loop spans 17 amino acids. Germline V CDR1 and CDR2: KGHSH, LQKENI. V lost 2 bases and J 0 bases, leaving 14 bases between the germline ends. Here the CDR3 DNA reads TGTGCCAGCTCACCAAAGACAGGCACCTTCTCTGGAAACACCATATATTTT. This translates into CASSPKTGTFSGNTIYF.

The chain links TRBV4-2 to TRBJ1-1; 8 positions agree with TRBD1. This CDR3 contains 15 residues. Germline V gene data show CDR1 as LGHNA and CDR2 as YNFKEQ. Losses at the gene ends were 3 bases for V and 1 base for J; bases not matched to a gene: 4. CDR3 DNA: TGTGCCAGCAGCCATGCAGGGGGCAGGAACACTGAAGCTTTCTTT. This gives the protein CASSHAGGRNTEAFF.

This chain joins TRBV15 and TRBJ2-7; D might be TRBD1 (5 bases). The germline V and J ends were trimmed by 1 base and 2 bases, with 15 bases remaining between them. The CDR3 contains 16 residues. Germline CDR1 is LNHNV and CDR2 is YYDKDF (reference sequence). CDR3 in DNA: TGTGCCACCAGCAGAGTTTTGGCAGGGCCCACCTACGAGCAGTACTTC. The encoded protein is CATSRVLAGPTYEQYF.

This sequence joins TRBV5-1 and TRBJ2-5, with 7 bases aligning to TRBD1. CDR1 and CDR2 (germline): SGHRS, YFSETQ. The CDR3 spans 13 residues. Germline trimming cut 7 bases from V and 3 bases from J; bases unmatched to any gene: 6. The CDR3 loop is CASGQAPEETQYF. As DNA, the CDR3 is TGCGCCAGCGGACAGGCCCCAGAAGAGACCCAGTACTTC.

V is TRBV19 and J is TRBJ2-2; no firm D call. Germline V CDR1 and CDR2: LNHDA, SQIVND (reference sequence). The V end was cut by 7 bases, the J end by 5 bases, with 17 bases between. This CDR3 is 15 amino acids long. Here the CDR3 DNA reads TGTGCCAGTACCAATGGAAGGTCCGGGACCGGGGAGCTGTTTTTT. This codes for CASTNGRSGTGELFF.

The table lists this clone with a few counts. The chain recombines TRBV7-8 with TRBJ2-1; no firm D call. This CDR3 has 14 residues. Trimming took off 1 base at V and 4 bases at J, with 8 bases between the two ends. CDR1 and CDR2 from the germline V gene are SGHVS and FQNEAQ. The CDR3 DNA sequence: TGTGCCAGCAGCTTAGGCTCTAGGTACAATGAGCAGTTCTTC. It encodes CASSLGSRYNEQFF.

The rearrangement joins TRBV6-5 to TRBJ2-3, with a possible D match to TRBD1 (6 bases). Trimming removed 5 bases at V and 0 bases at J, with 9 bases between. The CDR3 has 14 amino acids. Germline CDR1 is MNHEY and CDR2 is SVGAGI. CDR3: CASSNGQSTDTQYF. The CDR3 DNA is TGTGCCAGCAGTAACGGACAGAGCACAGATACGCAGTATTTT.

V usage is TRBV19 and J usage is TRBJ1-5; D is possibly TRBD1 (5 bases). Germline V gene lookup returns CDR1 LNHDA and CDR2 SQIVND (reference sequence). Trimming removed 3 bases from V and 5 bases from J, with 11 bases in between. The length of the CDR3 is 14 residues. CDR3 residues: CASSIGREYQPQHF. The CDR3 DNA reads TGTGCCAGTAGTATTGGCAGGGAATATCAGCCCCAGCATTTT.

A note on this clone: The junction shows a germline mismatch at one end, possibly a read error. The genes are TRBV7-2 and TRBJ2-7; 13 bases map to TRBD2. This CDR3 is 14 amino acids long. The germline V gene encodes CDR1 SGHTA and CDR2 FQGNSA. The CDR3 region has the DNA TGTGCCAGCAGCCCCGCCCCAACTAGCGGGGGGGCCTCCTTC. Encoded protein: CASSPAPTSGGASF.

The chain is built from TRBV15 and TRBJ1-2, with unresolved D. Germline V lookup: CDR1 LNHNV, CDR2 YYDKDF (reference sequence). This CDR3 comprises 14 residues. V was trimmed by 0 bases and J by 5 bases, leaving 10 bases between them. Here the CDR3 reads CATSRETIPYGYTF. DNA of the CDR3: TGTGCCACCAGCAGAGAAACAATACCGTATGGCTACACCTTC.

V and J are TRBV13 and TRBJ1-4; D unresolved. Germline V gene sequence: CDR1 PRHDT, CDR2 FYEKMQ (reference sequence). V was pared by 4 bases and J by 5 bases, with 20 bases between. This CDR3 is 17 amino acids long. CDR3 sequence: CASSSSGFQPMNEKLFF. The CDR3 DNA reads TGTGCCAGCAGCTCCTCGGGTTTTCAACCCATGAATGAAAAACTGTTTTTT.

The chain is built from TRBV18 and TRBJ1-5; 7 nucleotides align to TRBD1. Germline V gene sequence: CDR1 KGHSH, CDR2 LQKENI. The J segment lost 5 bases and the V segment lost 5 bases, leaving 6 bases of the junction unmatched. The CDR3 consists of 14 residues. The chain's CDR3 is CASSTTGPHQPQHF. The CDR3 DNA is TGTGCCAGCTCAACGACAGGGCCCCATCAGCCCCAGCATTTT.

This clone was picked up a small number of times. This chain links TRBV7-8 with TRBJ2-5; TRBD2 agrees at 10 bases. The V and J ends lost 5 bases and 2 bases, in that order; junction bases with no gene match: 8. The length of the CDR3 is 16 residues. Germline values: CDR1 SGHVS, CDR2 FQNEAQ. The chain's CDR3 is CASSAVIAGGQETQYF. CDR3 sequence (DNA): TGTGCCAGCAGCGCTGTAATAGCGGGGGGACAAGAGACCCAGTACTTC.

This clone was counted a single time. The genes are TRBV5-1 and TRBJ2-5; D perhaps matches TRBD1 (5 bases). CDR3 length: 16 amino acids. Germline-derived CDR1 and CDR2 are SGHRS and YFSETQ. The V end lost 4 bases, the J end lost 1 base, and 17 bases lay between the germline ends. The DNA for the CDR3 is TGCGCCAGCAGCCGGATGGACACAAACAGCCAAGAGACCCAGTACTTC. Amino acids: CASSRMDTNSQETQYF.

The chain has TRBV4-1 and TRBJ1-2, with a tentative D call TRBD1 (5 bases). In germline, CDR1 is MGHRA, CDR2 YSYEKL. The CDR3 is made up of 14 amino acids. V was clipped by 1 base and J by 3 bases, with 9 bases between them. CDR3 DNA: TGCGCCAGCAGCCAAGGGGGCAGCTACTATGGCTACACCTTC. It specifies CASSQGGSYYGYTF.

The gene calls are TRBV7-2 and TRBJ2-1, with 9 bases that match TRBD2. The CDR3 runs to 16 residues. The ends lost 5 bases at V and 4 bases at J; junction bases unmatched: 9. Per the germline V gene, CDR1 is SGHTA and CDR2 is FQGNSA. The CDR3 loop reads CASSKLSSGAYNEQFF. The DNA of the CDR3 is TGTGCCAGCAGCAAACTATCTAGCGGGGCTTACAATGAGCAGTTCTTC.

The chain combines TRBV7-2 with TRBJ2-1, with no clear D. The CDR3 loop spans 15 amino acids. Trimming stripped 1 base from V and 0 bases from J, with 7 bases between. CDR1 and CDR2 from the germline V gene are SGHTA and FQGNSA. CDR3 DNA sequence: TGTGCCAGCAGCTTAGGGGCCAGCTCCTACAATGAGCAGTTCTTC. Translation gives CASSLGASSYNEQFF.

This rearrangement joins TRBV10-1 to TRBJ2-3, with TRBD1 as a possible D gene (6 bases). Trimming cost V 4 bases and J 3 bases, with 14 bases left between them. This CDR3 contains 15 residues. The V gene's germline CDR1 is WNHNN and CDR2 SYGVQD (reference sequence). The CDR3 DNA reads TGCGCCAGCAGTGCTGTAGGGGGTCGGACAGATACGCAGTATTTT. Protein product: CASSAVGGRTDTQYF.

This clone was picked up a small number of times. The chain uses TRBV6-1 and TRBJ2-7, with 7 nucleotides matching TRBD2. The CDR3 extends over 15 amino acids. The J segment lost 3 bases and the V segment lost 7 bases, leaving 12 bases of the junction unmatched. Germline V CDR1 and CDR2: MNHNS, SASEGT. In nucleotides, the CDR3 is TGTGCCAGCAAAAATGGCGGGGGAGTTCTCTACGAGCAGTACTTC. It specifies CASKNGGGVLYEQYF.

This chain joins TRBV29-1 and TRBJ1-1, with 8 bases matching TRBD1. This CDR3 contains 12 residues. After removal of 3 bases from V and 7 bases from J, the junction contained 4 bases not matched to a gene. CDR1 SQVTM and CDR2 ANQGSEA come from the germline V gene. CDR3 nucleotide sequence: TGCAGCGTTGACCCAGGGGGCGGTGAAGCTTTCTTT. Translating gives CSVDPGGGEAFF.

About this clone: In this CDR3 the conserved last residue, phenylalanine or tryptophan, is missing, so a read error is likely. The CDR3 DNA follows: TGCGCCAGCAGCTTGGTTACCGGGAGGGTGGGTTCACCCCTCCACTCT. Translated: CASSLVTGRVGSPLHS. This chain uses TRBV5-1 with TRBJ1-6; unclear D gene. This CDR3 region has 16 residues. The V gene's germline CDR1 is SGHRS and CDR2 YFSETQ. The V end lost 0 bases, the J end lost 9 bases, and 16 bases lay between the germline ends.